Listed below are T cell receptor beta chains from one sample, sequenced in a study of blood T cells in healthy people across ages. A single record per CDR3 protein comes from TCRdb applying MiXCR to the 5' RACE reads. The profile covers roughly 900,000 distinct CDR3 sequences, with around 48% appearing a single time and over 10% taken by the ten largest. Sequences were obtained from blood. The receptor set was obtained from a young man in good health. Both conserved end residues are part of each CDR3. A D gene is named only where the DNA matches it firmly. Size tells how often a clone was seen (once, few, many) or the class of an expanded clone, and some rows leave it out.

j_call d_call cdr3_length v_call clone_size cdr3_aa cdr3_nt
TRBJ1-2 TRBD1 15 TRBV5-1 . CASSGPGTGGSGYTF TGCGCCAGCAGCGGACCAGGGACAGGGGGCTCTGGCTACACCTTC
TRBJ1-2 . 13 TRBV14 . CASSQNWDYGYTF TGTGCCAGCAGCCAAAACTGGGACTATGGCTACACCTTC
TRBJ2-3 TRBD2 19 TRBV10-3 . CAISDRAGGQVGRADTQYF TGTGCCATCAGTGACCGCGCGGGGGGGCAAGTCGGAAGAGCAGATACGCAGTATTTT
TRBJ2-3 TRBD2 16 TRBV7-2 many CASSSRTSGRTDTQYF TGTGCCAGCAGCTCCCGGACTAGCGGGCGCACAGATACGCAGTATTTT
TRBJ2-6 . 14 TRBV6-5 . CASRAGPGANVLTF TGTGCCAGCCGGGCAGGGCCTGGGGCCAACGTCCTGACTTTC
TRBJ1-2 . 12 TRBV3-1 . CASSQVTYGYTF TGTGCCAGCAGCCAGGTTACATATGGCTACACCTTC
TRBJ1-2 . 14 TRBV15 . CATSVRQVHYGYTF TGTGCCACCAGCGTCCGACAGGTCCACTATGGCTACACCTTC
TRBJ2-2 TRBD1 15 TRBV7-2 . CASTNRTGHTGELFF TGTGCCAGCACCAACCGGACAGGGCACACCGGGGAGCTGTTTTTT
TRBJ1-1 . 13 TRBV28 . CASTHLMSTEAFF TGTGCCAGCACCCATCTTATGAGCACTGAAGCTTTCTTT
TRBJ1-1 . 13 TRBV6-4 . CASSDYEGAGAFF TGTGCCAGCAGTGACTATGAGGGAGCGGGGGCTTTCTTT
TRBJ2-5 TRBD1 15 TRBV6-6 . CASSPGDSRQETQYF TGTGCCAGCAGTCCTGGGGACAGCCGACAAGAGACCCAGTACTTC
TRBJ1-1 . 12 TRBV6-1 once CASSREGETAFF TGTGCCAGCAGCCGGGAGGGGGAAACAGCTTTCTTT
TRBJ1-2 TRBD1 14 TRBV20-1 few CSARDARGAYGYTF TGCAGTGCTAGAGACGCCAGGGGGGCCTATGGCTACACCTTC
TRBJ1-2 TRBD1 12 TRBV29-1 few CSVGDRTDGYTF TGCAGCGTGGGGGACAGGACGGATGGCTACACCTTC
TRBJ2-3 . 15 TRBV2 few CASSEMVARTDTQYF TGTGCCAGCAGTGAAATGGTAGCGCGCACAGATACGCAGTATTTT
TRBJ1-2 . 13 TRBV29-1 few CSVETAANYGYTF TGCAGCGTTGAAACGGCAGCTAACTATGGCTACACCTTC
TRBJ2-3 . 17 TRBV4-3 few CASSQDQAIVSTDTQYF TGCGCCAGCAGCCAAGACCAGGCTATCGTTAGCACAGATACGCAGTATTTT
TRBJ2-5 . 13 TRBV20-1 . CSANREAEGTQYF TGCAGTGCGAACCGTGAAGCGGAAGGGACCCAGTACTTC
TRBJ2-3 . 14 TRBV20-1 few CSAKRVDLADTQYF TGCAGTGCGAAACGCGTAGACCTCGCAGATACGCAGTATTTT
TRBJ2-7 . 12 TRBV6-1 few CASTGDWGEQYF TGTGCCAGCACAGGGGACTGGGGAGAGCAGTACTTC
TRBJ2-1 . 16 TRBV7-2 . CASSLAPLSDLETQFF TGTGCCAGCAGCTTAGCCCCGCTTAGTGATCTGGAGACCCAGTTCTTC
TRBJ2-3 TRBD2 14 TRBV12-3/TRBV12-4 . CASSTAGSTDTQYF TGTGCCAGCAGTACAGCGGGGAGCACAGATACGCAGTATTTT
TRBJ2-3 TRBD2 14 TRBV10-3 . CAIRLAGAGDTQYF TGTGCCATCAGACTAGCGGGGGCCGGGGATACGCAGTATTTT
TRBJ2-7 TRBD2 15 TRBV20-1 . CSASRTSGGNYEQYF TGCAGTGCTAGCCGGACTAGCGGGGGGAACTACGAGCAGTACTTC
TRBJ2-7 . 15 TRBV4-1 . CASSQELHNSYEQYF TGCGCCAGCAGCCAAGAACTTCACAACTCCTACGAGCAGTACTTC
TRBJ1-1 . 14 TRBV10-3 . CAISDSESRTEAFF TGTGCCATCAGTGACTCAGAGTCGAGGACTGAAGCTTTCTTT
TRBJ2-3 . 11 TRBV10-3 many CASGLTDTQYF TGTGCCTCTGGGCTCACAGATACGCAGTATTTT
TRBJ2-3 . 18 TRBV24-1 . CATSEPRAGTGGTDTQYF TGTGCCACCAGTGAACCGAGGGCCGGGACTGGAGGGACAGATACGCAGTATTTT
TRBJ2-2 TRBD1 15 TRBV7-2 many CASSLGTGNTGELFF TGTGCCAGCAGCTTAGGGACAGGGAACACCGGGGAGCTGTTTTTT
TRBJ2-5 . 15 TRBV7-6 . CASSFSPGARETQYF TGTGCCAGCAGCTTCTCCCCGGGGGCTCGAGAGACCCAGTACTTC
TRBJ1-1 . 14 TRBV5-5 . CAGSGLNGGGEAFF TGTGCCGGCAGCGGGCTGAACGGCGGTGGTGAAGCTTTCTTT
TRBJ1-1 . 15 TRBV5-1 many CASSLDGLGDTEAFF TGCGCCAGCAGCTTGGACGGGTTGGGGGACACTGAAGCTTTCTTT
TRBJ2-3 . 11 TRBV7-2 . CASSLGRPQYF TGTGCCAGCAGCTTAGGACGCCCCCAGTATTTT
TRBJ1-2 . 18 TRBV7-3 once CASSPSRFSGGRVYGYTF TGTGCCAGCAGCCCAAGTCGGTTCTCTGGGGGCCGCGTCTATGGCTACACCTTC
TRBJ2-3 . 14 TRBV20-1 once CSAGASLIIDTQYF TGCAGTGCGGGGGCTAGCCTTATAATAGATACGCAGTATTTT
TRBJ2-3 . 15 TRBV7-2 once CASNLPGTYTDTQYF TGTGCCAGCAACTTACCAGGGACCTACACAGATACGCAGTATTTT
TRBJ2-3 TRBD2 17 TRBV11-2 . CASSSGTSGGARYTQYF TGTGCCAGCAGCTCGGGGACTAGCGGGGGGGCCCGTTACACGCAGTATTTT
TRBJ2-4 . 15 TRBV4-2 many CASSQDWLAKNIQYF TGTGCCAGCAGCCAGGACTGGCTAGCCAAAAACATTCAGTACTTC
TRBJ2-1 TRBD1 13 TRBV2 . CASSGDRANEQFF TGTGCCAGCAGCGGGGACAGGGCCAATGAGCAGTTCTTC
TRBJ2-1 . 12 TRBV11-2 . CASSLGGRGQFF TGTGCCAGCAGCTTAGGGGGACGAGGACAGTTCTTC
TRBJ2-7 TRBD1 14 TRBV18 few CASSVRQGSYEQYF TGTGCCAGCTCCGTAAGACAGGGCTCCTACGAGCAGTACTTC
TRBJ1-1 TRBD1 14 TRBV9 . CASSAGGTSTEAFF TGTGCCAGCAGCGCAGGGGGAACGAGCACTGAAGCTTTCTTT
TRBJ2-3 TRBD1 14 TRBV6-5 few CACSWGRGPDTQYF TGTGCCTGCAGTTGGGGCAGGGGGCCAGATACGCAGTATTTT
TRBJ1-4 TRBD1 14 TRBV30 . CAWSTTGGHEKLFF TGTGCCTGGAGTACGACAGGGGGTCATGAAAAACTGTTTTTT
TRBJ2-7 TRBD1 15 TRBV20-1 . CSAREPGGGWYEQYF TGCAGTGCTAGGGAGCCAGGGGGCGGGTGGTACGAGCAGTACTTC
TRBJ1-6 TRBD1 13 TRBV2 many CASRDRGNSPLHF TGTGCCAGCAGGGACAGGGGAAATTCACCCCTCCACTTT
TRBJ2-3 TRBD1 14 TRBV28 many CASSGQDHTDTQYF TGTGCCAGCAGTGGACAGGACCACACAGATACGCAGTATTTT
TRBJ1-1 . 15 TRBV10-3 . CAISESSEGNTEAFF TGTGCCATCAGTGAGTCATCGGAAGGGAACACTGAAGCTTTCTTT
TRBJ1-2 . 14 TRBV6-1 few CASSERGSYQGYTF TGTGCCAGCAGTGAAAGGGGCAGTTATCAGGGCTACACCTTC
TRBJ2-3 . 14 TRBV2 . CASSVVTPPDTQYF TGTGCCAGCAGTGTGGTAACCCCGCCAGATACGCAGTATTTT
TRBJ2-1 . 15 TRBV27 . CASSPPARSYNEQFF TGTGCCAGCAGCCCCCCTGCCCGCTCCTACAATGAGCAGTTCTTC
TRBJ2-3 . 13 TRBV7-3 many CASSPQGGDTQYF TGTGCCAGCAGCCCACAGGGAGGGGATACGCAGTATTTT
TRBJ1-5 TRBD1 16 TRBV6-1 . CASSEVTGGSNQPQHF TGTGCCAGCAGTGAAGTCACAGGGGGAAGCAATCAGCCCCAGCATTTT
TRBJ2-1 TRBD2 16 TRBV13 few CASSLGKTSGTNEQFF TGTGCCAGCAGCTTAGGAAAGACTAGCGGGACCAATGAGCAGTTCTTC
TRBJ2-7 TRBD2 15 TRBV7-9 . CASSLLAGNADEQYF TGTGCCAGCAGCTTACTAGCGGGTAACGCCGACGAGCAGTACTTC
TRBJ2-7 TRBD2 15 TRBV7-2 . CASSLERGVTYEQYF TGTGCCAGCAGCTTAGAGCGGGGGGTCACCTACGAGCAGTACTTC
TRBJ2-5 . 14 TRBV5-1 once CASSHLDQYNEQYF TGCGCCAGCAGCCATCTGGACCAGTACAATGAGCAGTACTTC